A single sample gave rise to the 13 T cell receptor beta chains below, sequenced in a study of cytomegalovirus exposure and HLA in healthy donors. The PCR had 60 Vbeta and 13 Jbeta primers. Produced via immunoSEQ multiplex PCR; TCRdb's table is partial and in-frame only. The sample shows 150,000 to 200,000 clones, more than 75% of them seen only once. The sequencing sample was made of PBMCs. Receptors were obtained from a woman younger than 30 in good health and CMV-seronegative.

The V gene is TRBV13, the J gene TRBJ1-6; D is possibly TRBD1 (5 bases). V lost 5 bases and J lost 0, with 11 bases in between. This CDR3 is built from 16 residues. Germline lookup yields CDR1 PRHDT and CDR2 FYEKMQ (reference sequence). The CDR3 reads CASSLGGSSYNSPLHF. CDR3 sequence (DNA): TGTGCCAGCAGCCTTGGGGGGAGCTCCTATAATTCACCCCTCCACTTT.

The gene calls are TRBV7-9 and TRBJ2-2; D is perhaps TRBD1 (6 bases). The CDR3 consists of 14 residues. The V end was cut by 1 base, the J end by 10 bases, with 13 bases between. Germline assignment: CDR1 SEHNR and CDR2 FQNEAQ (reference sequence). The CDR3 DNA reads TGTGCCAGCAGCTTAGGAGGGGGAAGTAAGGAGCTGTTTTTT. Protein: CASSLGGGSKELFF. The entire variable domain, with the rest obtained from reference TRBV7-9 and TRBJ2-2, is as follows: DTGVSQNPRHKITKRGQNVTFRCDPISEHNRLYWYRQTLGQGPEFLTYFQNEAQLEKSRLLSDRFSAERPKGSFSTLEIQRTEQGDSAMYLCASSLGGGSKELFFGEGSRLTVL.

The chain joins TRBV2 to TRBJ2-7; D ambiguous. The CDR3 totals 11 residues. From germline, CDR1 is SNHLY and CDR2 FYNNEI. V was pared by 4 bases and J by 2 bases, with 3 bases between. The CDR3 here is CASSATYEQYF. The DNA for the CDR3 is TGTGCCAGCAGTGCCACCTACGAGCAGTACTTC. Full variable domain (outside the CDR3, taken from reference TRBV2 and TRBJ2-7): EPEVTQTPSHQVTQMGQEVILRCVPISNHLYFYWYRQILGQKVEFLVSFYNNEISEKSEIFDDQFSVERPDGSNFTLKIRSTKLEDSAMYFCASSATYEQYFGPGTRLTVT.

The rearrangement links TRBV27 to TRBJ1-6; D may be TRBD1 (5 bases). The CDR3 loop spans 13 amino acids. CDR1 is MNHEY and CDR2 is SMNVEV in the germline V gene (reference sequence). V was cut by 7 bases and J by 4 bases, with 8 bases left in between. CDR3 residues: CASTRGYNSPLHF. CDR3 DNA: TGTGCCAGCACAAGGGGATATAATTCACCCCTCCACTTT.

This chain uses TRBV14 with TRBJ2-7; a possible D gene is TRBD2 (5 bases). V lost 4 bases and J 0 bases, leaving 16 bases between the germline ends. The germline CDR1 and CDR2 sequences are SGHDN and FVKESK. The CDR3 is 16 amino acids. CDR3 in amino acids: CASSRTGGQNSYEQYF. The DNA of the CDR3 is TGTGCCAGCAGCCGAACCGGCGGGCAAAACTCCTACGAGCAGTACTTC.

V usage is TRBV4-2 and J usage is TRBJ2-2; 7 bases match TRBD2. Germline CDR1 LGHNA, CDR2 YNFKEQ. The CDR3 runs to 19 residues. The V gene end was trimmed by 0 bases and the J gene end by 7 bases; junction bases not matched to a gene: 17. The CDR3 coding sequence is TGTGCCAGCAGCCAAGAAGGATCTAGCGGTCATCCCAGAGGCGGGGAGCTGTTTTTT. Amino acid sequence: CASSQEGSSGHPRGGELFF.

This clone was seen only once. J is TRBJ1-1 and V is TRBV10-1; no clear D gene. Looked up from germline, CDR1 is WNHNN and CDR2 is SYGVQD (reference sequence). V lost 7 bases and J 6 bases, leaving 15 bases between the germline ends. The CDR3 covers 13 residues. In nucleotides, the CDR3 is TGCGCCAGCACCGAACGTCGGGGAGCTGAAGCTTTCTTT. Amino acids: CASTERRGAEAFF.

The V call is TRBV5-4, the J call TRBJ2-1, with 8 bases identical to TRBD1. The CDR3 contains 16 residues. V lost 4 bases and J lost 2; bases outside the gene matches: 8. Germline assignment: CDR1 SGHNT and CDR2 YYREEE (reference sequence). CDR3 amino acids: CASSPEAGQAYNEQFF. The CDR3 coding sequence is TGTGCCAGCAGCCCCGAGGCGGGACAGGCCTACAATGAGCAGTTCTTC.

This clone was seen a handful of times. The chain carries TRBV5-4 and TRBJ2-2, with 8 bases that match TRBD2. CDR1 and CDR2 from the germline V gene are SGHNT and YYREEE (reference sequence). This CDR3 is built from 15 residues. The ends lost 5 bases at V and 4 bases at J; junction bases unmatched: 7. Here the CDR3 DNA reads TGTGCCAGCAGAACCGGGACTAGTATCACCGGGGAGCTGTTTTTT. Residues: CASRTGTSITGELFF.

The rearrangement joins TRBV6-6 to TRBJ1-3; 9 nucleotides match TRBD1. The V and J ends lost 6 bases and 2 bases, in that order; junction bases with no gene match: 5. The germline CDR1 and CDR2 sequences are MNHNY and SVGAGI (reference sequence). The CDR3 contains 15 residues. CDR3 protein: CASRLQGATGNTIYF. The CDR3 DNA reads as TGTGCCAGCAGGCTACAGGGGGCAACTGGAAACACCATATATTTT.

This clone has a handful of counts. V is TRBV2 and J is TRBJ1-1; possible D gene TRBD1, 6 bases. The germline V and J ends were trimmed by 6 bases and 11 bases, with 22 bases remaining between them. Germline V CDR1 and CDR2: SNHLY, FYNNEI. The CDR3 loop spans 14 amino acids. CDR3 loop: CASRGAQGLTVAFF. The DNA for the CDR3 is TGTGCCAGCAGGGGGGCGCAGGGCCTAACTGTTGCTTTCTTT.

The gene calls are TRBV6-6 and TRBJ2-7, with 10 nucleotides matching TRBD2. V was clipped by 5 bases and J by 0 bases; unmatched bases: 4. Germline-derived CDR1 and CDR2 are MNHNY and SVGAGI (reference sequence). This CDR3 contains 15 residues. CDR3 in DNA: TGTGCCAGCAGTGCCGGACTAGCGGACTCCTACGAGCAGTACTTC. This translates into CASSAGLADSYEQYF.

The V and J genes are TRBV15 and TRBJ1-4; 9 bases agree with TRBD1. Germline V gene lookup returns CDR1 LNHNV and CDR2 YYDKDF (reference sequence). V was pared by 5 bases and J by 8 bases, with 6 bases of the junction left unmatched. This CDR3 is built from 14 residues. The CDR3 DNA reads TGTGCCACCAGCTCGGACAGGGGAGGGGAAAAACTGTTTTTT. Protein: CATSSDRGGEKLFF. The variable domain in full, with the rest retrieved from reference TRBV15 and TRBJ1-4, is DAMVIQNPRYQVTQFGKPVTLSCSQTLNHNVMYWYQQKSSQAPKLLFHYYDKDFNNEADTPDNFQSRRPNTSFCFLDIRSPGLGDTAMYLCATSSDRGGEKLFFGSGTQLSVL.